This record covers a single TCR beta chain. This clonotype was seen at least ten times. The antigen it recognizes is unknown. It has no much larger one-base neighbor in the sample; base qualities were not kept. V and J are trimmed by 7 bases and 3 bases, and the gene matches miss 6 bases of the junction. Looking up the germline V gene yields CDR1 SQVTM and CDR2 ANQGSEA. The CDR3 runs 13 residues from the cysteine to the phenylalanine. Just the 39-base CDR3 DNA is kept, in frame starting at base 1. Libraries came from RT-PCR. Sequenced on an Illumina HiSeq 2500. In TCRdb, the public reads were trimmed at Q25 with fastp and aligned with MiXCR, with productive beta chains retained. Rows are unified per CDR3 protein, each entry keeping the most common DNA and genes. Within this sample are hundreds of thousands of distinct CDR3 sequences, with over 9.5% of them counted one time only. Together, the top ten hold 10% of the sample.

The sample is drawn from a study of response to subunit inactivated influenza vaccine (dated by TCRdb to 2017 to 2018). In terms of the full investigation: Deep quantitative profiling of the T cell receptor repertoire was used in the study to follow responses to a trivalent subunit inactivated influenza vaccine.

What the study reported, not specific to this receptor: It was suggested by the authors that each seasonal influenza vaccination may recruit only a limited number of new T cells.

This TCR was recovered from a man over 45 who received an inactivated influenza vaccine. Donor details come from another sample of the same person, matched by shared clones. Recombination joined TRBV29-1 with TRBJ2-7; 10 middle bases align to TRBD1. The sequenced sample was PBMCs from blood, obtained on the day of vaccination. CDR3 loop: CSAGTGDIYEQYF. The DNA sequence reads TGCAGCGCTGGGACAGGGGATATCTACGAGCAGTACTTC.